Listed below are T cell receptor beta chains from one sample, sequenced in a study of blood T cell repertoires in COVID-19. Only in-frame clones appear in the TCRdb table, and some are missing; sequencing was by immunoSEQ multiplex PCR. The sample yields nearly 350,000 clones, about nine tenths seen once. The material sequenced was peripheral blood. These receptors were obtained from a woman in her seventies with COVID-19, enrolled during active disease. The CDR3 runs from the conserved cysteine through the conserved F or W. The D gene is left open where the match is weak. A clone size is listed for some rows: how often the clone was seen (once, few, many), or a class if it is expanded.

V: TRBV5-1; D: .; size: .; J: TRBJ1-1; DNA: TGCGCCAGCAGCTTAGGGACTAGCATGAACACTGAAGCTTTCTTT; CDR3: CASSLGTSMNTEAFF
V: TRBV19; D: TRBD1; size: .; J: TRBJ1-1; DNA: TGTGCCAGTAAGAGGACAGGGGGGAACACTGAAGCTTTCTTT; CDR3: CASKRTGGNTEAFF
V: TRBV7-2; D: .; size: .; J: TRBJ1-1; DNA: TGTGCCAGCAGCTTAGTTGGGCAGGGTGACACTGAAGCTTTCTTT; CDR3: CASSLVGQGDTEAFF
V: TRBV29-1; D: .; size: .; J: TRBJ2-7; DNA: TGCAGCGTTGACTCCGGGTCCTACGAGCAGTACTTC; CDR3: CSVDSGSYEQYF
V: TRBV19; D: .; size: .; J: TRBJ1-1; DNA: TGTGCCAGTAGTATATTAGGAGGGACGGGCACTGAAGCTTTCTTT; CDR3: CASSILGGTGTEAFF
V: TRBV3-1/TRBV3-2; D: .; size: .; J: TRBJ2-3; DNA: TGTGCCAGCAGCCAAGGCAGCGGACCAGATACGCAGTATTTT; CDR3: CASSQGSGPDTQYF
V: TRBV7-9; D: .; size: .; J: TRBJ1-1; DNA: TGTGCCAGCAGCTTCGTGGAGAGAGGCACTGAAGCTTTCTTT; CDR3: CASSFVERGTEAFF
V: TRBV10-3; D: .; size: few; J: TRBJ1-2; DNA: TGTGCCATCAGTGAGGGCGCGGGGGGCTACACCTTC; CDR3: CAISEGAGGYTF
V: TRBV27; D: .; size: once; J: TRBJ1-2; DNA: TGTGCCAGCAGTGACGGGGACAACTACTATGGCTACACCTTC; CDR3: CASSDGDNYYGYTF
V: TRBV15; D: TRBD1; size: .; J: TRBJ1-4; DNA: TGTGCCACCAGAGACAGGGGAACTACTAATGAAAAACTGTTTTTT; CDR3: CATRDRGTTNEKLFF
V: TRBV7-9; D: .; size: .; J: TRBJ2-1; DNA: TGTGCCAGCAGCTTAGAGGCTATAGGGGACTACAATGAGCAGTTCTTC; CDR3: CASSLEAIGDYNEQFF
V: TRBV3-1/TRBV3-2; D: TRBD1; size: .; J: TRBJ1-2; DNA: TGTGCCAGCAGCCCCCGGGACAGGGGGGCCTATGGCTACACCTTC; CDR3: CASSPRDRGAYGYTF
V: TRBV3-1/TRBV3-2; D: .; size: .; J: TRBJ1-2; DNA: TGTGCCAGCAGCTACAGTGAGTTCTATGGCTACACCTTC; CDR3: CASSYSEFYGYTF
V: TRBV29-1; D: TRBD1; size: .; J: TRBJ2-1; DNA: TGCAGCGTTGACAAAGGGACAGGGTACTACAATGAGCAGTTCTTC; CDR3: CSVDKGTGYYNEQFF
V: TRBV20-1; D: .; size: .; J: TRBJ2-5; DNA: TGCAGTGCTCAGTCGGGAGAGACCCAGTACTTC; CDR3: CSAQSGETQYF
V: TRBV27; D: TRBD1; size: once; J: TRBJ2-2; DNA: TGTGCCAGCAGTCCGACAGGGCGAGACACCGGGGAGCTGTTTTTT; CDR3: CASSPTGRDTGELFF
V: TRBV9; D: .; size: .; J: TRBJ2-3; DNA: TGTGCCAGCAGCCCAAGGGCGGGCCCGAGAACAGATACGCAGTATTTT; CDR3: CASSPRAGPRTDTQYF
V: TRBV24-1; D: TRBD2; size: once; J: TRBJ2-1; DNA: TGTGCCACCAGTGGGACGGGGGGGCCTGGAGATGAGCAGTTCTTC; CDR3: CATSGTGGPGDEQFF
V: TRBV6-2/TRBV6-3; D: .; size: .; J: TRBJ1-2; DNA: TGTGCCAGCAGTTACTCAGACAGCTCGTGGAACTATGGCTACACCTTC; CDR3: CASSYSDSSWNYGYTF
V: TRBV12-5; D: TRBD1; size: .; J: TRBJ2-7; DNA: TGTGCTAGTGGTTTGGTACCGGGACGCCGGGACAGGGGGCTCGAGCAGTACTTC; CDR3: CASGLVPGRRDRGLEQYF
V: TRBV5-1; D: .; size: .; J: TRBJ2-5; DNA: TGCGCCAGCAGCCCGGACTTCCAAGAGACCCAGTACTTC; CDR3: CASSPDFQETQYF
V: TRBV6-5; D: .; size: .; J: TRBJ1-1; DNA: TGTGCCAGCAGTTATCAGGGGCAAGCTTTCTTT; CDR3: CASSYQGQAFF
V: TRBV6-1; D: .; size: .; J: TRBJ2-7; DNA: TGTGCCAGCAGTGAACGGGAGACCTACGAGCAGTACTTC; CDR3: CASSERETYEQYF
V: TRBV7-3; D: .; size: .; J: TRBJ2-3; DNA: TGTGCCAGCAGCCCGGGACTGCTAGACACAGATACGCAGTATTTT; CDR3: CASSPGLLDTDTQYF
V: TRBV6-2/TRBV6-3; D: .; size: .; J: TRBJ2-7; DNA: TGTGCCAGCAGTTACGAGCTGGCGGATAATTACGAGCAGTACTTC; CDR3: CASSYELADNYEQYF
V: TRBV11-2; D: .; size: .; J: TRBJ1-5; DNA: TGTGCCAGCAGCACTACCCAGGGTCAGCCCCAGCATTTT; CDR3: CASSTTQGQPQHF
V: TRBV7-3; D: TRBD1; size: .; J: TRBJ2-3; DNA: TGTGCCAGCAGCTTAACAGGGGGCATTGGAGATACGCAGTATTTT; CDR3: CASSLTGGIGDTQYF
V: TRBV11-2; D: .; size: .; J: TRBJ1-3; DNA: TGTGCCAGCAGCTTAGTAGGGGGATCCTCTGGAAACACCATATATTTT; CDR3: CASSLVGGSSGNTIYF
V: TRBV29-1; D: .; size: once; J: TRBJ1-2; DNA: TGCAGCGTTGAGGGAGGGAGCGATAACTATGGCTACACCTTC; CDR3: CSVEGGSDNYGYTF
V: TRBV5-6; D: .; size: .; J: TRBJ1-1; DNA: TGTGCCAGCAGCTCCCAGACTGAAGCTTTCTTT; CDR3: CASSSQTEAFF
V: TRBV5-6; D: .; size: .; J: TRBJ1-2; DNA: TGTGCCAGCGGGCAGGTGTCTAACTATGGCTACACCTTC; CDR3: CASGQVSNYGYTF
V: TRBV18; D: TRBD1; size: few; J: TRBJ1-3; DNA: TGTGCCAGCTCTCTGACCGGGACAGCCGGAAACACCATATATTTT; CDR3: CASSLTGTAGNTIYF
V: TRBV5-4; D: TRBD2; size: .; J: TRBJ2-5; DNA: TGTGCCAGCAGCATGACTAGCGGGGGGGCCCTTAGGGAGACCCAGTACTTC; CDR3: CASSMTSGGALRETQYF
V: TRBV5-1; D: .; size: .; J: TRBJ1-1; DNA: TGCGCCAGCAGCTTGGCCCGAATTACCGGGTCCGGGACTGAAGCTTTCTTT; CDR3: CASSLARITGSGTEAFF
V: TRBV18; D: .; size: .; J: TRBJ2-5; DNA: TGTGCCAGCTCACCAGGAGGCAGCCCGCAAGAGACCCAGTACTTC; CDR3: CASSPGGSPQETQYF
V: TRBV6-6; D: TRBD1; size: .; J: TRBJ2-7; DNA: TGTGCCAGCAGTCTACAGGGGAGTAACTACGAGCAGTACTTC; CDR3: CASSLQGSNYEQYF
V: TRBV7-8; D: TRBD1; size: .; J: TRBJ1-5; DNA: TGTGCCAGCAGCCTTAATCAGGGGGATAGCAATCAGCCCCAGCATTTT; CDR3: CASSLNQGDSNQPQHF